Shown below are 27 T cell receptor beta chains from a single sample sequenced in a study of human T cells and chemical hapten exposure. TCRdb re-called the RACE reads with MiXCR, one entry per CDR3 protein. Among 80,000 to 100,000 distinct CDR3 sequences listed, 8% to 10% were seen once. Sample time point: pre-sensitization, week 0. Regarding treatment: therapeutic diphenylcyclopropenone sensitization with weekly scalp DPC. The sample was whole blood, taken in connection with sensitization to the hapten diphenylcyclopropenone (DPC). All receptors come from a middle-aged woman with alopecia areata. Some clones in this sample may be carry-over from other donors' samples.

This clonotype was seen at least ten times. This chain connects TRBV21-1 to TRBJ2-5; the table names TRBD1, a call not compared with the DNA. TRBV21-1 is designated a pseudogene. The CDR3 runs 20 residues. CDR3 sequence: CASSKSDSVIPGQAQETQYF. CDR3 coding DNA: TGTGCCAGCAGCAAATCAGATTCTGTTATCCCGGGACAAGCACAAGAGACCCAGTACTTC.

The J gene is TRBJ2-7, the V gene TRBV5-1, with D perhaps TRBD1 (6 bases). CDR3 size: 13 residues. Germline-derived CDR1 and CDR2 are SGHRS and YFSETQ. With 4 bases removed from V and 1 base from J, the gap between germline ends came to 9 bases. The CDR3 coding sequence is TGCGCCAGCAGCCGGACAGATTCCTACGAGCAGTACTTC. Its protein product is CASSRTDSYEQYF.

J is TRBJ2-2 and V is TRBV4-2; 12 bases match TRBD2. Germline-derived CDR1 and CDR2 are LGHNA and YNFKEQ. With V trimmed by 2 bases and J by 0 bases, 4 bases remained unmatched. CDR3 length: 18 amino acids. CDR3 nucleotide sequence: TGTGCCAGCAGCCAACATCTAGCGGGGGGGCCGAACACCGGGGAGCTGTTTTTT. It specifies CASSQHLAGGPNTGELFF.

In this sample, this clonotype turned up a few times. This CDR3 is CASSLVPSTDTQYF. The CDR3 region has the DNA TGCGCCAGCAGCTTGGTTCCCAGCACAGATACGCAGTATTTT. This sequence joins TRBV5-1 and TRBJ2-3; D not certain. The germline V gene encodes CDR1 SGHRS and CDR2 YFSETQ. V dropped 0 bases and J dropped 0 bases, with 5 bases sitting between them. The CDR3 spans 14 residues.

This clonotype showed up just once. The rearrangement joins TRBV7-9 to TRBJ2-5; perhaps D is TRBD1 or TRBD2 (5 bases each). V dropped 6 bases and J dropped 10 bases, with 12 bases sitting between them. The V gene's germline CDR1 is SEHNR and CDR2 FQNEAQ (reference sequence). This CDR3 comprises 11 residues. The DNA for the CDR3 is TGTGCCAGCAGTCGGGACCTGGACCAGTACTTC. This sequence encodes CASSRDLDQYF. Full variable domain (outside the CDR3, taken from reference TRBV7-9 and TRBJ2-5): DTGVSQNPRHKITKRGQNVTFRCDPISEHNRLYWYRQTLGQGPEFLTYFQNEAQLEKSRLLSDRFSAERPKGSFSTLEIQRTEQGDSAMYLCASSRDLDQYFGPGTRLLVL.

This clonotype was found many times. This chain connects TRBV28 to TRBJ1-3; no reliable D call. Trimming cost V 2 bases and J 0 bases, with 11 bases left between them. Looked up from germline, CDR1 is MDHEN and CDR2 is SYDVKM. The CDR3 runs 16 residues. The CDR3 region is CASSLRAAFSGNTIYF. In DNA, the CDR3 is TGTGCCAGCAGTTTACGGGCAGCTTTCTCTGGAAACACCATATATTTT. The full variable domain, with the rest looked up from reference TRBV28 and TRBJ1-3, is DVKVTQSSRYLVKRTGEKVFLECVQDMDHENMFWYRQDPGLGLRLIYFSYDVKMKEKGDIPEGYSVSREKKERFSLILESASTNQTSMYLCASSLRAAFSGNTIYFGEGSWLTVV.

This chain uses TRBV19 with TRBJ2-5; D perhaps matches TRBD1 (6 bases). Germline CDR1 reads LNHDA; CDR2 reads SQIVND (reference sequence). V lost 6 bases, J lost 5 bases, and 22 bases lay in between. The CDR3 contains 16 residues. DNA for the CDR3: TGTGCCAGTAGCCCCTCCGATTACAGGGTAGAGGAGACCCAGTACTTC. Its protein product is CASSPSDYRVEETQYF.

This clonotype was counted ten times or more. CDR3 sequence reads: CASSLNGPNQPQHF. For the CDR3, the DNA is TGTGCCAGCAGCCTTAACGGGCCCAATCAGCCCCAGCATTTT. The rearrangement joins TRBV4-2 to TRBJ1-5; the D is unclear. The CDR3 spans 14 residues. The V and J ends lost 4 bases and 3 bases respectively, with 10 bases between them. The germline CDR1 and CDR2 sequences are LGHNA and YNFKEQ.

This clonotype showed up many times. The V call is TRBV7-9, the J call TRBJ2-1; TRBD2 might be the D (6 bases). The CDR3 extends over 12 amino acids. The V gene's germline CDR1 is SEHNR and CDR2 FQNEAQ (reference sequence). Trimming left V 5 bases short and J 10 bases short, with 12 bases between. The CDR3 region is CASSPGLFEQFF. The CDR3 coding sequence is TGTGCCAGCAGCCCGGGACTGTTCGAGCAGTTCTTC.

This clonotype was counted many times. This chain links TRBV6-6 with TRBJ2-3, with 7 bases fitting TRBD2. Germline CDR1 and CDR2: MNHNY and SVGAGI (reference sequence). CDR3 size: 14 residues. The junction had 0 bases not matched to a gene; V was cut back by 0 bases and J by 3 bases. In DNA, the CDR3 is TGTGCCAGCAGTTACTCAGCGGGGACAGATACGCAGTATTTT. Its translation is CASSYSAGTDTQYF.

J is TRBJ1-5 and V is TRBV7-6; D call uncertain. Trimming removed 0 bases at V and 4 bases at J, with 4 bases between. CDR3 length equals 13 residues. The germline gives CDR1 SGHVS, CDR2 FNYEAQ. This chain's CDR3 is CASSLATNQPQHF. The DNA of the CDR3 is TGTGCCAGCAGCTTAGCTACGAATCAGCCCCAGCATTTT. The whole variable domain, remainder taken from reference TRBV7-6 and TRBJ1-5, is GAGVSQSPRYKVTKRGQDVALRCDPISGHVSLYWYRQALGQGPEFLTYFNYEAQQDKSGLPNDRFSAERPEGSISTLTIQRTEQRDSAMYRCASSLATNQPQHFGDGTRLSIL.

This clonotype was detected many times. The chain combines TRBV14 with TRBJ2-1, with 11 bases that match TRBD2. Germline V lookup: CDR1 SGHDN, CDR2 FVKESK. The ends lost 5 bases at V and 7 bases at J; junction bases unmatched: 7. This CDR3 region has 15 residues. CDR3 DNA: TGTGCCAGCAGCGCGACTAGCGGGGCAGGTAATGAGCAGTTCTTC. Its protein product is CASSATSGAGNEQFF. Using reference TRBV14 and TRBJ2-1 for the parts outside the CDR3, the full variable domain is EAGVTQFPSHSVIEKGQTVTLRCDPISGHDNLYWYRRVMGKEIKFLLHFVKESKQDESGMPNNRFLAERTGGTYSTLKVQPAELEDSGVYFCASSATSGAGNEQFFGPGTRLTVL.

This clonotype was recorded many times. J is TRBJ2-4 and V is TRBV20-1; 7 nucleotides line up with TRBD1. The germline V gene has CDR1 DFQATT and CDR2 SNEGSKA (reference sequence). The CDR3 covers 13 residues. With 5 bases clipped from V and 3 bases from J, the junction kept 4 bases outside the gene matches. DNA for the CDR3: TGCAGTGCTCCATCAGGGGGCAAAAACATTCAGTACTTC. Its translation is CSAPSGGKNIQYF.

This clonotype has a count of ten or more. The chain is built from TRBV5-1 and TRBJ2-3; TRBD2 agrees at 9 bases. J was trimmed by 2 bases and V by 5 bases; bases with no gene match: 9. CDR3 length: 16 amino acids. The V gene's germline CDR1 is SGHRS and CDR2 YFSETQ. The CDR3 here is CASRRTSGGPTDTQYF. CDR3 nucleotide sequence: TGCGCCAGCAGGAGGACCAGCGGGGGGCCCACAGATACGCAGTATTTT. Variable domain in full (rest from reference TRBV5-1 and TRBJ2-3): KAGVTQTPRYLIKTRGQQVTLSCSPISGHRSVSWYQQTPGQGLQFLFEYFSETQRNKGNFPGRFSGRQFSNSRSEMNVSTLELGDSALYLCASRRTSGGPTDTQYFGPGTRLTVL.

Many counts were recorded for this clonotype. The V call is TRBV28, the J call TRBJ2-5, with 7 bases identical to TRBD2. This CDR3 contains 16 residues. The V gene end was trimmed by 5 bases and the J gene end by 1 base; junction bases not matched to a gene: 10. CDR1 and CDR2 (germline): MDHEN, SYDVKM. The CDR3 loop is CASSGIRLAAQETQYF. The CDR3 DNA is TGTGCCAGCAGTGGGATCCGGCTAGCGGCCCAAGAGACCCAGTACTTC.

This clonotype was counted many times. This sequence joins TRBV7-9 and TRBJ1-2; maybe TRBD1 (5 bases). The V end was cut by 1 base, the J end by 5 bases, with 11 bases between. CDR1 and CDR2 (germline): SEHNR, FQNEAQ (reference sequence). The CDR3 sequence is 14 residues long. The DNA of the CDR3 is TGTGCCAGCAGCTTAGAGGCCAGGGCTTATGGCTACACCTTC. Its translation: CASSLEARAYGYTF. Supplemented by reference TRBV7-9 and TRBJ1-2, the full variable domain reads DTGVSQNPRHKITKRGQNVTFRCDPISEHNRLYWYRQTLGQGPEFLTYFQNEAQLEKSRLLSDRFSAERPKGSFSTLEIQRTEQGDSAMYLCASSLEARAYGYTFGSGTRLTVV.

At least ten counts were recorded for this clonotype. The CDR3 region is CASSDGLMNTEAFF. The CDR3 nucleotides read TGTGCCAGCAGCGACGGGCTTATGAACACTGAAGCTTTCTTT. V is TRBV6-2 or TRBV6-3 and J is TRBJ1-1; D gene unclear. This CDR3 contains 14 residues. CDR1 and CDR2 from the germline V gene are MNHEY and SVGEGT. The V and J ends lost 6 bases and 0 bases respectively, with 11 bases between them.

At least ten counts were recorded for this clonotype. The genes are TRBV4-3 and TRBJ2-3, with D possibly TRBD2 on 5 matching bases. In germline, CDR1 is LGHNA, CDR2 YSLEER. The germline V and J ends were trimmed by 1 base and 6 bases, with 11 bases remaining between them. This CDR3 region has 14 residues. CDR3 sequence (DNA): TGCGCCAGCAGCCAAGGGTACCCTAGCGATACGCAGTATTTT. Translated: CASSQGYPSDTQYF.

The chain has TRBV4-3 and TRBJ2-2; 12 nucleotides agree with TRBD1. The junction had 5 bases not matched to a gene; V was cut back by 0 bases and J by 6 bases. The CDR3 runs 17 residues. Looked up from germline, CDR1 is LGHNA and CDR2 is YSLEER. The CDR3 sequence: CASSQEPGQGAPGELFF. CDR3 DNA: TGCGCCAGCAGCCAAGAGCCGGGACAGGGGGCTCCCGGGGAGCTGTTTTTT.

This clonotype was counted between two and nine times. V usage is TRBV7-8 and J usage is TRBJ1-1; D is unclear. The V end was cut by 2 bases, the J end by 5 bases, with 3 bases between. Per germline, CDR1 SGHVS and CDR2 FQNEAQ. This CDR3 contains 11 residues. The CDR3 is CASSLLTEAFF. CDR3 in DNA: TGTGCCAGCAGCTTACTGACTGAAGCTTTCTTT. The variable domain in full, completed from reference TRBV7-8 and TRBJ1-1, reads GAGVSQSPRYKVAKRGQDVALRCDPISGHVSLFWYQQALGQGPEFLTYFQNEAQLDKSGLPSDRFFAERPEGSVSTLKIQRTQQEDSAVYLCASSLLTEAFFGQGTRLTVV.

This clonotype was picked up many times. The rearrangement joins TRBV7-8 to TRBJ1-5, with 9 bases that match TRBD1. Trimming removed 5 bases from V and 1 base from J; junction bases left unmatched: 12. Germline-derived CDR1 and CDR2 are SGHVS and FQNEAQ. This CDR3 is built from 18 residues. CDR3 sequence: CASSVRQGQGKSNQPQHF. In nucleotides, the CDR3 is TGTGCCAGCAGCGTGCGCCAGGGACAGGGAAAAAGCAATCAGCCCCAGCATTTT.

Many counts were recorded for this clonotype. The V gene is TRBV10-3, the J gene TRBJ2-6, with 8 bases that match TRBD1. Germline lookup yields CDR1 ENHRY and CDR2 SYGVKD. CDR3 length equals 17 residues. V was pared by 4 bases and J by 0 bases, with 5 bases of the junction left unmatched. The CDR3 here is CAISGTGYSSGANVLTF. CDR3 DNA: TGTGCCATCAGTGGGACAGGGTATAGCTCTGGGGCCAACGTCCTGACTTTC.

This clonotype was seen repeatedly, ten times or more. The chain couples TRBV11-3 to TRBJ2-3, with D perhaps TRBD1 or TRBD2 (5 bases each). The ends were cut back, 5 bases at V and 1 base at J, with 10 bases in the middle. The CDR3 has 14 residues. From germline, CDR1 is SGHNT and CDR2 YENEEA. The DNA of the CDR3 is TGTGCCAGCAGCCAACGGGACGGCACAGATACGCAGTATTTT. As protein: CASSQRDGTDTQYF.

This clonotype turned up a few times. The chain links TRBV6-6 to TRBJ2-2; 7 bases are a match to TRBD1. Germline V gene sequence: CDR1 MNHNY, CDR2 SVGAGI (reference sequence). The CDR3 runs 20 residues. V lost 4 bases and J lost 2; bases outside the gene matches: 19. CDR3 residues: CASSLRGITAGTVNTGELFF. The CDR3 DNA sequence: TGTGCCAGCAGTTTGAGGGGAATTACCGCCGGGACAGTTAACACCGGGGAGCTGTTTTTT.

The rearrangement uses TRBV5-6 and TRBJ2-7; no definite D call. The germline V and J ends were trimmed by 1 base and 4 bases, with 3 bases remaining between them. CDR3 length equals 11 residues. Germline CDR1 SGHDT, CDR2 YYEEEE. CDR3 loop: CASSLQYEQYF. The CDR3 nucleotides are TGTGCCAGCAGCTTGCAATACGAGCAGTACTTC.

The CDR3 DNA sequence: TGTGCCAGTAGGGGCAGGCCGAACACCGGGGAGCTGTTTTTT. Its translation is CASRGRPNTGELFF. V and J are TRBV19 and TRBJ2-2; no clear D gene. V was pared by 6 bases and J by 0 bases, with 8 bases between. This CDR3 spans 14 amino acids. CDR1 and CDR2 (germline): LNHDA, SQIVND (reference sequence).

This clonotype came up many times. The V gene is TRBV7-9, the J gene TRBJ2-7; the D is unclear. CDR1 and CDR2 from the germline V gene are SEHNR and FQNEAQ (reference sequence). The CDR3 is 13 residues long. V gave up 2 bases and J gave up 5 bases, with 10 bases separating them. The CDR3 DNA sequence: TGTGCCAGCAGCTTATCCCCAATGGACGAGCAGTACTTC. As protein: CASSLSPMDEQYF.